This TCR beta chain was retrieved from a study of chemoradiotherapy in HPV16-positive cancers. Notes on the study in general: Better recurrence-free survival went with HPV-responsive T-cell expansion in HPV16-positive patients. Only a couple of HPV16-positive patients supplied the functional HPV-specificity definition. Candidate HPV-specific clones and E7-related TCR motifs grew in tumor during treatment.

Remarks on this clone: Its specificity is not known.

TCRdb's table, derived via immunoSEQ multiplex PCR, lists solely in-frame clones and lacks some. The table shows several hundred clones, with roughly 94% occurring only once. The CDR3 runs to 14 residues. Germline lookup yields CDR1 MDHEN and CDR2 SYDVKM. V gave up 6 bases and J gave up 4 bases; unmatched junction bases: 7. This specimen was tumor tissue, taken from a patient who underwent chemoradiotherapy. This clonotype was sampled from a human donor with HPV-associated anogenital cancer. The rearrangement uses TRBV28 and TRBJ2-3; TRBD1 aligns across 7 bases. The CDR3: CASSRQGISDTQYF. In DNA form, the CDR3 reads TGTGCCAGCAGCCGACAGGGAATCTCAGATACGCAGTATTTT.